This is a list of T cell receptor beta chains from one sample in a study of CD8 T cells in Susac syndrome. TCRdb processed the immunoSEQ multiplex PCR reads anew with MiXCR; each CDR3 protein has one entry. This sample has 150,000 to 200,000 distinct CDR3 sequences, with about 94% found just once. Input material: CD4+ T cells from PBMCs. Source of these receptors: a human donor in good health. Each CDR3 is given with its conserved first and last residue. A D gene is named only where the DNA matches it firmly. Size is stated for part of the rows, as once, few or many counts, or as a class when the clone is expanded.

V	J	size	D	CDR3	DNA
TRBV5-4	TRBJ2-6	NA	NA	CASSSPRGSGANVLTF	TGTGCCAGCAGCTCTCCCAGAGGCTCTGGGGCCAACGTCCTGACTTTC
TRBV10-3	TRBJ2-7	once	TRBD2	CAISGQRGTYEQYF	TGTGCCATCAGTGGCCAGCGGGGTACCTACGAGCAGTACTTC
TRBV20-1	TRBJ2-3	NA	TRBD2	CSALLAASTDTQYF	TGCAGTGCGCTTCTAGCGGCTAGCACAGATACGCAGTATTTT
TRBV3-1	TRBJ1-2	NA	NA	CASSQEAQGLDGYTF	TGTGCCAGCAGCCAAGAGGCCCAGGGGCTCGATGGCTACACCTTC
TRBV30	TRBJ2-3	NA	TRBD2	CAWRGAGRTDTQYF	TGTGCCTGGAGGGGAGCGGGGCGCACAGATACGCAGTATTTT
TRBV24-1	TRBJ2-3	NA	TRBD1	CATSPTGERHTDTQYF	TGTGCCACCAGTCCGACAGGGGAACGGCACACAGATACGCAGTATTTT
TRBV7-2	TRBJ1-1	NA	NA	CASSLQGSRHTEAFF	TGTGCCAGCAGCTTACAGGGTTCTCGGCACACTGAAGCTTTCTTT
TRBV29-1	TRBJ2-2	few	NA	CSARLAGELFF	TGCAGCGCCCGGCTAGCCGGGGAGCTGTTTTTT
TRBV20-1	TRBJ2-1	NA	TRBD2	CSAREGLAELF	TGCAGTGCTAGAGAAGGACTAGCTGAGCTCTTC
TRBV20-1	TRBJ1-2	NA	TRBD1	CSAQETGRDGYTF	TGCAGTGCTCAAGAGACAGGGAGGGATGGCTACACCTTC
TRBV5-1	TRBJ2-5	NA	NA	CASKINPQETQYF	TGCGCCAGCAAGATCAATCCGCAAGAGACCCAGTACTTC
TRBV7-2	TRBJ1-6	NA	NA	CASSAPGQGYNSPLHF	TGTGCCAGCAGCGCGCCGGGACAAGGATATAATTCACCCCTCCACTTT
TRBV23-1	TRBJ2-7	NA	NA	CASSQKRREPYEQYF	TGCGCCAGCAGTCAAAAGCGCAGGGAGCCCTACGAGCAGTACTTC
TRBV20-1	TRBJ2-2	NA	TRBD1	CSASRTGKPGELFF	TGCAGTGCTAGCCGGACAGGGAAACCCGGGGAGCTGTTTTTT
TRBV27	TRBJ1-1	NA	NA	CASSFRQSTEAFF	TGTGCCAGCAGTTTCCGGCAATCCACTGAAGCTTTCTTT
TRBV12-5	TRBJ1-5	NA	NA	CASGPSQPQHF	TGTGCTAGTGGTCCAAGTCAGCCCCAGCATTTT
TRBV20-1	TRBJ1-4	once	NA	CSATVGSEKLFF	TGCAGTGCTACGGTCGGAAGTGAAAAACTGTTTTTT
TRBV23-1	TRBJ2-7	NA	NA	CASSQSLGGHSYEQYF	TGCGCCAGCAGTCAATCCCTGGGGGGCCACTCCTACGAGCAGTACTTC
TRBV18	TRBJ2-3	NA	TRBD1	CASSPRGTGATDTQYF	TGTGCCAGCTCACCACGAGGAACAGGGGCAACAGATACGCAGTATTTT
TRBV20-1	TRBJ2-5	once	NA	CSARHDAGFRETQYF	TGCAGTGCTAGACATGACGCGGGATTTAGGGAGACCCAGTACTTC
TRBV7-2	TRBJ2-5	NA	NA	CASSRAGTETQYF	TGTGCCAGCAGCCGGGCGGGGACCGAGACCCAGTACTTC
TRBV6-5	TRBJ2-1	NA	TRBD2	CASTESGAERNEQFF	TGTGCCAGCACGGAAAGCGGGGCAGAAAGGAATGAGCAGTTCTTC
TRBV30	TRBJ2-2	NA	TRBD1	CAWSVGGTGNTGELFF	TGTGCCTGGAGTGTAGGCGGGACAGGGAACACCGGGGAGCTGTTTTTT
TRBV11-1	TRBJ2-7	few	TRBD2	CASSPAPGKRGENEQYF	TGTGCCAGCAGCCCGGCCCCCGGGAAGCGGGGGGAGAACGAGCAGTACTTC
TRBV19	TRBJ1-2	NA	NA	CATTTGYGYTF	TGTGCCACCACGACAGGCTATGGCTACACCTTC
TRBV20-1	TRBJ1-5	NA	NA	CAGTRSNQPQHF	TGCGCGGGGACAAGGAGCAATCAGCCCCAGCATTTT